These 5 T cell receptor beta chains share one sample of origin, sequenced in a study of T cell responses to AZD1222 COVID-19 vaccine. Data came from immunoSEQ multiplex PCR; TCRdb stores just in-frame clones and leaves some out. The sample has roughly 130,000 clones, about 85% seen once; the top ten hold approximately 1.6%. The sequencing here drew on peripheral blood, taken on day 0 of AZD1222 vaccination. The source is an adult in good health.

V is TRBV5-6 and J is TRBJ1-6; D not certain. V was clipped by 4 bases and J by 10 bases, with 12 bases between them. This CDR3 is built from 13 residues. Germline lookup yields CDR1 SGHDT and CDR2 YYEEEE. The CDR3 sequence is CASSKERKSPLHF. CDR3 bases: TGTGCCAGCAGCAAGGAGAGGAAGTCACCCCTCCACTTT.

The CDR3 loop reads CASSPGTVSTEAFF. The DNA of the CDR3 is TGCGCCAGCAGCCCCGGGACAGTTAGTACTGAAGCTTTCTTT. The rearrangement uses TRBV5-1 and TRBJ1-1; 7 bases agree with TRBD1. J was trimmed by 5 bases and V by 4 bases; bases with no gene match: 8. The CDR3 runs 14 residues. Germline V CDR1 and CDR2: SGHRS, YFSETQ.

The V gene is TRBV19, the J gene TRBJ2-5; D is perhaps TRBD1 (6 bases). Germline CDR1 is LNHDA and CDR2 is SQIVND (reference sequence). This CDR3 comprises 15 residues. V was trimmed by 3 bases and J by 5 bases, leaving 16 bases between them. Written as DNA, the CDR3 is TGTGCCAGTAGTATTGGTCAGGGGACGGGGGAGACCCAGTACTTC. Translating it yields CASSIGQGTGETQYF. Based on the CDR3 plus reference TRBV19 and TRBJ2-5, the full variable domain is DGGITQSPKYLFRKEGQNVTLSCEQNLNHDAMYWYRQDPGQGLRLIYYSQIVNDFQKGDIAEGYSVSREKKESFPLTVTSAQKNPTAFYLCASSIGQGTGETQYFGPGTRLLVL.

V and J are TRBV19 and TRBJ2-7; D possibly corresponds to TRBD1 (6 bases). Trimming cost V 6 bases and J 1 base, with 13 bases left between them. The CDR3 contains 14 residues. Germline lookup yields CDR1 LNHDA and CDR2 SQIVND (reference sequence). The CDR3 DNA reads as TGTGCCAGTAGAACCCGGCAGGGGTCCTACGAGCAGTACTTC. It is translated as CASRTRQGSYEQYF.

The chain has TRBV6-5 and TRBJ2-7, with TRBD1 matching 7 bases. The CDR3 sequence is 14 residues long. The V gene end was trimmed by 7 bases and the J gene end by 0 bases; junction bases not matched to a gene: 6. Germline V lookup: CDR1 MNHEY, CDR2 SVGAGI. In DNA form, the CDR3 reads TGTGCCAGCACCATCCGACAGGGCTCCTACGAGCAGTACTTC. Translating gives CASTIRQGSYEQYF.